These T cell receptor beta chains were read from a single sample in a study of OX40 agonist ivuxolimab in advanced cancers. Method: immunoSEQ multiplex PCR; TCRdb's copy keeps in-frame clones and lacks some. The table has 20,000 to 25,000 clones, around 80% seen once. This specimen was CD4+ or CD8+ T cells sorted from blood, taken in a trial of the OX40 agonist ivuxolimab. Every receptor here comes from an adult with an advanced solid tumor such as melanoma, head and neck, liver or kidney cancer. Each CDR3 is given with its conserved first and last residue. Fields, in order: CDR3 DNA, CDR3 protein, V gene, D gene, CDR3 length, J gene, clone size. A D gene is named only where the DNA matches it firmly. Not all rows give a size; the values are once, few, many and, for expanded clones, a class.

CDR3nt: TGTGCCAGCAGCTTATATCCAGGGGGCTACGAGCAGTACTTC; CDR3aa: CASSLYPGGYEQYF; v_gene: TRBV7-3; d_gene: TRBD1; len: 14; j_gene: TRBJ2-7; abundance: NA
CDR3nt: TGTGCCAGCAGGACCCCCGGGGGAATAACTTTCTTT; CDR3aa: CASRTPGGITFF; v_gene: TRBV27; d_gene: NA; len: 12; j_gene: TRBJ1-1; abundance: NA
CDR3nt: TGTGCCAGCAGCTATAAAGGGCACACTGAAGCTTTCTTT; CDR3aa: CASSYKGHTEAFF; v_gene: TRBV11-3; d_gene: NA; len: 13; j_gene: TRBJ1-1; abundance: NA
CDR3nt: TGTGCCACCAGCGGCAGGGGGAATCAGCCCCAGCATTTT; CDR3aa: CATSGRGNQPQHF; v_gene: TRBV15; d_gene: TRBD1; len: 13; j_gene: TRBJ1-5; abundance: NA
CDR3nt: TGTGCCAGCAGCAAGGACGGCTACGAGCAGTACTTC; CDR3aa: CASSKDGYEQYF; v_gene: TRBV11-2; d_gene: NA; len: 12; j_gene: TRBJ2-7; abundance: NA
CDR3nt: TGTGCCAGCGGCAAGGCAGGCAACAATCAGCCCCAGCATTTT; CDR3aa: CASGKAGNNQPQHF; v_gene: TRBV7-2; d_gene: NA; len: 14; j_gene: TRBJ1-5; abundance: NA
CDR3nt: TGTGCCAGCGTCTTGGGGTCCGGTGGGTTCTACGAGCAGTACTTC; CDR3aa: CASVLGSGGFYEQYF; v_gene: TRBV6-5; d_gene: NA; len: 15; j_gene: TRBJ2-7; abundance: NA
CDR3nt: TGCGCCAGCAGCCAAGATGTGCAGGAGTGGGGCTACAATGAGCAGTTCTTC; CDR3aa: CASSQDVQEWGYNEQFF; v_gene: TRBV4-3; d_gene: NA; len: 17; j_gene: TRBJ2-1; abundance: NA
CDR3nt: TGCGCCAGCAGCCAAGTGGTGAGGGGGGGCAGCGAGCAGTACTTC; CDR3aa: CASSQVVRGGSEQYF; v_gene: TRBV4-3; d_gene: NA; len: 15; j_gene: TRBJ2-7; abundance: NA
CDR3nt: TGTGCCAGCAGCGTAGAGGAGGGATTTCAAGCTTTCTTT; CDR3aa: CASSVEEGFQAFF; v_gene: TRBV9; d_gene: NA; len: 13; j_gene: TRBJ1-1; abundance: NA
CDR3nt: TGTGCCAGCAGTTACCAAGGGACAGCCAGCTACGAGCAGTACTTC; CDR3aa: CASSYQGTASYEQYF; v_gene: TRBV6-6; d_gene: TRBD1; len: 15; j_gene: TRBJ2-7; abundance: NA
CDR3nt: TGTGCCAGCAGATACGGGACAGGGGGGGGCGAGCAGTACTTC; CDR3aa: CASRYGTGGGEQYF; v_gene: TRBV5-6; d_gene: TRBD1; len: 14; j_gene: TRBJ2-7; abundance: few
CDR3nt: TGTGCCAGCAGCGGCCGGACTAGCGGGGGTCCCCCGGCGGGAACGCAGTATTTT; CDR3aa: CASSGRTSGGPPAGTQYF; v_gene: TRBV9; d_gene: TRBD2; len: 18; j_gene: TRBJ2-3; abundance: NA
CDR3nt: TGTGCCAGCAGCTATATAGTCGGCGAGCAGTACTTC; CDR3aa: CASSYIVGEQYF; v_gene: TRBV21-1; d_gene: NA; len: 12; j_gene: TRBJ2-7; abundance: NA
CDR3nt: TGTGCCAGCAGCTTAAGCAGGGTAAGGGGCTACAATGAGCAGTTCTTC; CDR3aa: CASSLSRVRGYNEQFF; v_gene: TRBV11-2; d_gene: NA; len: 16; j_gene: TRBJ2-1; abundance: NA
CDR3nt: TGTGCCAGCAGCCCCAAGCTGACAGGGTACGAGCAGTACTTC; CDR3aa: CASSPKLTGYEQYF; v_gene: TRBV5-5; d_gene: TRBD1; len: 14; j_gene: TRBJ2-7; abundance: once
CDR3nt: TGCGCCAGCAGCCAAGACAGGGGGTTTTCGGACACTGAAGCTTTCTTT; CDR3aa: CASSQDRGFSDTEAFF; v_gene: TRBV4-1; d_gene: TRBD1; len: 16; j_gene: TRBJ1-1; abundance: NA
CDR3nt: TGTGCCAGCAGTTCAGGGGACTCGATCCCGAACACTGAAGCTTTCTTT; CDR3aa: CASSSGDSIPNTEAFF; v_gene: TRBV28; d_gene: NA; len: 16; j_gene: TRBJ1-1; abundance: NA
CDR3nt: TGTGCCAGCAGCCCGGGACAGGGGGCGATCAGTACGCAGTATTTT; CDR3aa: CASSPGQGAISTQYF; v_gene: TRBV13; d_gene: TRBD1; len: 15; j_gene: TRBJ2-3; abundance: NA
CDR3nt: TGTGCTAGTGGTTTGGGGCGGAATGAAGCTTTCTTT; CDR3aa: CASGLGRNEAFF; v_gene: TRBV12-5; d_gene: NA; len: 12; j_gene: TRBJ1-1; abundance: NA
CDR3nt: TGTGCCAGCAGCGAAAGGGCCGGGGGGGGAGACATTCAGTACTTC; CDR3aa: CASSERAGGGDIQYF; v_gene: TRBV6-6; d_gene: TRBD2; len: 15; j_gene: TRBJ2-4; abundance: NA
CDR3nt: TGTGCCAGCAGCTACGAATCGACGGACAGGGATGGCTACACCTTC; CDR3aa: CASSYESTDRDGYTF; v_gene: TRBV7-9; d_gene: TRBD1; len: 15; j_gene: TRBJ1-2; abundance: once
CDR3nt: TGTGCCAGCAGCGTGACTAGCGTGGGCGAGCAGTACTTC; CDR3aa: CASSVTSVGEQYF; v_gene: TRBV11-2; d_gene: TRBD2; len: 13; j_gene: TRBJ2-7; abundance: NA
CDR3nt: TGTGCCAGCAGTGAATGGGGGGTTGGCGGTCAGCCCCAGCATTTT; CDR3aa: CASSEWGVGGQPQHF; v_gene: TRBV6-1; d_gene: NA; len: 15; j_gene: TRBJ1-5; abundance: NA
CDR3nt: TGTGCCAGCGCCCAGACAGGGCTGAACTATGGCTACACCTTC; CDR3aa: CASAQTGLNYGYTF; v_gene: TRBV4-2; d_gene: TRBD1; len: 14; j_gene: TRBJ1-2; abundance: NA
CDR3nt: TGTGCCAGCAGTTACTCCACCGGGGGCTATGGCTACACCTTC; CDR3aa: CASSYSTGGYGYTF; v_gene: TRBV6-5; d_gene: NA; len: 14; j_gene: TRBJ1-2; abundance: NA
CDR3nt: TGTGCCAGCAGCCCAAGCCACTGGGGAACTGAAGCTTTCTTT; CDR3aa: CASSPSHWGTEAFF; v_gene: TRBV5-6; d_gene: NA; len: 14; j_gene: TRBJ1-1; abundance: once
CDR3nt: TGTGCCAGCAGCTTATTAGTCGGGGGTTATCCCGGTGGGGGGAACGAGCAGTACTTC; CDR3aa: CASSLLVGGYPGGGNEQYF; v_gene: TRBV11-2; d_gene: NA; len: 19; j_gene: TRBJ2-7; abundance: NA
CDR3nt: TGTGCCAGCAGCATCCAGGGTGCTGGCACTGAAGCTTTCTTT; CDR3aa: CASSIQGAGTEAFF; v_gene: TRBV13; d_gene: NA; len: 14; j_gene: TRBJ1-1; abundance: NA
CDR3nt: TGTGCCAGCAGTTACTCGACGGGGGGCCTCGTAGATACGCAGTATTTT; CDR3aa: CASSYSTGGLVDTQYF; v_gene: TRBV6-5; d_gene: NA; len: 16; j_gene: TRBJ2-3; abundance: NA
CDR3nt: TGCGCCAGCAGCCCTTCAATCGGGGGACCTAACTATGGCTACACCTTC; CDR3aa: CASSPSIGGPNYGYTF; v_gene: TRBV4-3; d_gene: NA; len: 16; j_gene: TRBJ1-2; abundance: once
CDR3nt: TGTGCCAGCAGTCCAAGGATGGGGGCGTATTCCCGAAAAAACACCGGGGAGCTGTTTTTT; CDR3aa: CASSPRMGAYSRKNTGELFF; v_gene: TRBV6-4; d_gene: NA; len: 20; j_gene: TRBJ2-2; abundance: NA
CDR3nt: TGCGCCAGCAGCCAAGCGGGGGGCTCTGGGGCCAACGTCCTGACTTTC; CDR3aa: CASSQAGGSGANVLTF; v_gene: TRBV7-2; d_gene: TRBD2; len: 16; j_gene: TRBJ2-6; abundance: NA
CDR3nt: TGTGCCAGCAGCCCAGACAACTACGAGCAGTACTTC; CDR3aa: CASSPDNYEQYF; v_gene: TRBV7-9; d_gene: NA; len: 12; j_gene: TRBJ2-7; abundance: once
CDR3nt: TGTGCCAGCAGTTTTGAAGACCCTAATGAGCAGTTCTTC; CDR3aa: CASSFEDPNEQFF; v_gene: TRBV27; d_gene: NA; len: 13; j_gene: TRBJ2-1; abundance: NA
CDR3nt: TGTGCTAGCAGCTTAGGGGTAGGGGACTCCTACAATGAGCAGTTCTTC; CDR3aa: CASSLGVGDSYNEQFF; v_gene: TRBV7-7; d_gene: NA; len: 16; j_gene: TRBJ2-1; abundance: once
CDR3nt: TGTGCCAGCAGTTACGGGACAGGGGGCGATGAGCAGTTCTTC; CDR3aa: CASSYGTGGDEQFF; v_gene: TRBV6-5; d_gene: TRBD1; len: 14; j_gene: TRBJ2-1; abundance: NA
CDR3nt: TGTGCCAGCAGCGTAGCGGACAGTAACTATGGCTACACCTTC; CDR3aa: CASSVADSNYGYTF; v_gene: TRBV9; d_gene: NA; len: 14; j_gene: TRBJ1-2; abundance: NA
CDR3nt: TGCGCCAGCAGCCGGCCCGGGCCGGCCTACGAGCAGTACTTC; CDR3aa: CASSRPGPAYEQYF; v_gene: TRBV4-1; d_gene: NA; len: 14; j_gene: TRBJ2-7; abundance: once
CDR3nt: TGTGCCAGCAGCCCGGGGGGCCGGACTGAAGCTTTCTTT; CDR3aa: CASSPGGRTEAFF; v_gene: TRBV9; d_gene: NA; len: 13; j_gene: TRBJ1-1; abundance: few
CDR3nt: TGTGCCAGCAGCTTAGGTCGCCGGACAGATGAAAAACTGTTTTTT; CDR3aa: CASSLGRRTDEKLFF; v_gene: TRBV7-8; d_gene: NA; len: 15; j_gene: TRBJ1-4; abundance: NA
CDR3nt: TGCGCCAGCAGCCAAGAGGATTATTTCTCCTACGAGCAGTACTTC; CDR3aa: CASSQEDYFSYEQYF; v_gene: TRBV4-3; d_gene: NA; len: 15; j_gene: TRBJ2-7; abundance: NA
CDR3nt: TGTGCCAGCAGTTACTCGACAGGGGGCGGCCAGCCCCAGCATTTT; CDR3aa: CASSYSTGGGQPQHF; v_gene: TRBV6-5; d_gene: TRBD1; len: 15; j_gene: TRBJ1-5; abundance: NA
CDR3nt: TGTGCCAGCAGTTTGACGGGAAAGGGGGCACGAGAAAAACTGTTTTTT; CDR3aa: CASSLTGKGAREKLFF; v_gene: TRBV6-6; d_gene: TRBD1; len: 16; j_gene: TRBJ1-4; abundance: NA
CDR3nt: TGTGCCAGCGGGAGCGGGGGGACTACCTACGAGCAGTACTTC; CDR3aa: CASGSGGTTYEQYF; v_gene: TRBV11-2; d_gene: TRBD2; len: 14; j_gene: TRBJ2-7; abundance: few
CDR3nt: TGTGCCAGCAGCGTAGGAGGGACCGGGGAGCTGTTTTTT; CDR3aa: CASSVGGTGELFF; v_gene: TRBV9; d_gene: NA; len: 13; j_gene: TRBJ2-2; abundance: few
CDR3nt: TGTGCCAGCAGCCCCCGGGACAGGGCTTACGAGCAGTACTTC; CDR3aa: CASSPRDRAYEQYF; v_gene: TRBV9; d_gene: TRBD1; len: 14; j_gene: TRBJ2-7; abundance: once
CDR3nt: TGTGCCAGCAGATTGACTAGCGGGGGGGGCACAGATACGCAGTATTTT; CDR3aa: CASRLTSGGGTDTQYF; v_gene: TRBV7-2; d_gene: TRBD2; len: 16; j_gene: TRBJ2-3; abundance: NA
CDR3nt: TGCGCCAGCAGCTTGAGGGTCAACACTGAAGCTTTCTTT; CDR3aa: CASSLRVNTEAFF; v_gene: TRBV5-1; d_gene: NA; len: 13; j_gene: TRBJ1-1; abundance: NA
CDR3nt: TGTGCCAGCAGCTTGGGGCCCCTGGGCTACACCTTC; CDR3aa: CASSLGPLGYTF; v_gene: TRBV5-6; d_gene: NA; len: 12; j_gene: TRBJ1-2; abundance: NA
CDR3nt: TGTGCCAGCAGCGTCAACTTGAACACTGAAGCTTTCTTT; CDR3aa: CASSVNLNTEAFF; v_gene: TRBV11-2; d_gene: NA; len: 13; j_gene: TRBJ1-1; abundance: NA
CDR3nt: TGTGCCAGCAGTTACGAAGCGGGGGGGCACACAGATACGCAGTATTTT; CDR3aa: CASSYEAGGHTDTQYF; v_gene: TRBV6-5; d_gene: TRBD2; len: 16; j_gene: TRBJ2-3; abundance: NA